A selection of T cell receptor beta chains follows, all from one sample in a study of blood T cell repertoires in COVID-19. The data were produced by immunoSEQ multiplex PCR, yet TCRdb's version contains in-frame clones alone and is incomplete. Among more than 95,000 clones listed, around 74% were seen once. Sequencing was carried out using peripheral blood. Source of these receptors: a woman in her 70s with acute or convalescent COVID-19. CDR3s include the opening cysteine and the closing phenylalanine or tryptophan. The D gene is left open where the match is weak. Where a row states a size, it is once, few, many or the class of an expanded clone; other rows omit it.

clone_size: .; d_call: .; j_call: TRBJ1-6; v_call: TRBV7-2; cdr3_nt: TGTGCCAGCAGCCTCAGGTTATCACCCCTCCACTTT; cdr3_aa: CASSLRLSPLHF
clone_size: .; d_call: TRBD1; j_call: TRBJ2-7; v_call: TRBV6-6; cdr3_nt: TGTGCCACCACAGACAGGGTCCACGAGCAGTACTTC; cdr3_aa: CATTDRVHEQYF
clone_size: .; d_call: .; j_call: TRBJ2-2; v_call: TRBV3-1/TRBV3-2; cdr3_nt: TGTGCCAGCAGCTCCTCCGGACTGGCTAACACCGGGGAGCTGTTTTTT; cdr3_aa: CASSSSGLANTGELFF
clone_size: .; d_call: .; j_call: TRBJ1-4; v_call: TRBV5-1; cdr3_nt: TGCGCCAGCAGCCCGGGGGGAGGCGGTGAAAAACTGTTTTTT; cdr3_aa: CASSPGGGGEKLFF
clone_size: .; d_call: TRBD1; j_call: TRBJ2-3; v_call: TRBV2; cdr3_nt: TGTGCCAGCAGCGAAGGACAGGGGAGCACAGATACGCAGTATTTT; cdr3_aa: CASSEGQGSTDTQYF
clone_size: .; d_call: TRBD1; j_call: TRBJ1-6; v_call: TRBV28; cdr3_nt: TGTGCCAGCAGCCCGGGACAGGTGGGGATTGGGGTCCACTTT; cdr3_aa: CASSPGQVGIGVHF
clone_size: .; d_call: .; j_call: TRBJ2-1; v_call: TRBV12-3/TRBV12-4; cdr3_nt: TGTGCCAGCAGTTTAAGGAGGGAGCAGTTCTTC; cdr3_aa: CASSLRREQFF
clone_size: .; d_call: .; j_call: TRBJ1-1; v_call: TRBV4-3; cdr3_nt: TGCGCCAGCCGGGGGGGCACTGAAGCTTTCTTT; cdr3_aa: CASRGGTEAFF
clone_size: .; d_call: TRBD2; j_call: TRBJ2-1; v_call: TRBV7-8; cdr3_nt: TGTGCCAGCAGCTTAGTTCTTCAAATAGGACTAGCGGGGGATTACAATGAGCAGTTCTTC; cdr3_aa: CASSLVLQIGLAGDYNEQFF
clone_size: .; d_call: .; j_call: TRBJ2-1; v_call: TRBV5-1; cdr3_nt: TGCGCCAGCAGCAGGACTCTCAGCTCCTACAATGAGCAGTTCTTC; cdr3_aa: CASSRTLSSYNEQFF
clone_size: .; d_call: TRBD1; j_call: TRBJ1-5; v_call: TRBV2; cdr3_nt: TGTGCCAGCAGCTCCGGGACAGGGAATCAGCCCCAGCATTTT; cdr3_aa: CASSSGTGNQPQHF
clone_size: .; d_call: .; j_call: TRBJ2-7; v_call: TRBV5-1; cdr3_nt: TGCGCCAGCAGCACGCGGGGTCTCTACGAGCAGTACTTC; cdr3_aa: CASSTRGLYEQYF
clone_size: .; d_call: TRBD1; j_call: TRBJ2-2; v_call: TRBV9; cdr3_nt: TGTGCCAGCAGCCTACGCTGGACAGGTCCAACCACCGGGGAGCTGTTTTTT; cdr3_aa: CASSLRWTGPTTGELFF
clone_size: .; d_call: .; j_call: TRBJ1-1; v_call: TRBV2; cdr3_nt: TGTGCCAGCAGGCTACGAGTGAACACTGAAGCTTTCTTT; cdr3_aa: CASRLRVNTEAFF
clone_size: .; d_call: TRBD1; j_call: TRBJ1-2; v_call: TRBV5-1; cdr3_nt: TGCGCCAGCAGCTTAGGGACAGGGGGCGTTGGCTACACCTTC; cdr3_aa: CASSLGTGGVGYTF
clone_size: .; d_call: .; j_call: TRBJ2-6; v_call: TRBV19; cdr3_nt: TGTGCCAGTAGTTTAACACAGGGGGGGAACTCTGGGGCCAACGTCCTGACTTTC; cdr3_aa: CASSLTQGGNSGANVLTF
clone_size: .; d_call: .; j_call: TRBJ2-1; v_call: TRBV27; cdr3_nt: TGTGCCAGCAGTTGGTCGCGGACATACTCCTACAATGAGCAGTTCTTC; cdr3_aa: CASSWSRTYSYNEQFF
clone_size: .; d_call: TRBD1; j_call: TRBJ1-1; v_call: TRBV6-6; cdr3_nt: TGTGCCAGCAGAGAACAGGGGAGGACTGAAGCTTTCTTT; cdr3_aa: CASREQGRTEAFF
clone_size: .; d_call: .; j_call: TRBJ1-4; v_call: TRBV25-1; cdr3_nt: TGTGCCAGCAGTGAATACTCGGGGGCAACTAATGAAAAACTGTTTTTT; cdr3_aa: CASSEYSGATNEKLFF
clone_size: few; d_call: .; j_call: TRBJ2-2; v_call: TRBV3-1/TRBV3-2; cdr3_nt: TGTGCCAGCACCCAGGACTCACTGAACACCGGGGAGCTGTTTTTT; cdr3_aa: CASTQDSLNTGELFF
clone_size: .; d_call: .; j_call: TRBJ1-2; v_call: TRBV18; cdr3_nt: TGTGCCAGCTCTAACCCACAGCTACGGATCAAGGGCTACACCTTC; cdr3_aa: CASSNPQLRIKGYTF
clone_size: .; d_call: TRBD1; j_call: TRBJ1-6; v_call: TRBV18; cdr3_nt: TGTGCCAGCTCACCACCGGCACAGGGGGTCGGTTCACCCCTCCACTTT; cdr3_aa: CASSPPAQGVGSPLHF
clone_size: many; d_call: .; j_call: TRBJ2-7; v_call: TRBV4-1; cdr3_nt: TGCGCCAGCAGCCAACAAACAGGGTACGAGCAGTACTTC; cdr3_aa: CASSQQTGYEQYF
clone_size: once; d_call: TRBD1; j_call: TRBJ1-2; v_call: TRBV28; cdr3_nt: TGTGCCAGCAGTCCTACAGGGGTATATAACTATGGCTACACCTTC; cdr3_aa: CASSPTGVYNYGYTF
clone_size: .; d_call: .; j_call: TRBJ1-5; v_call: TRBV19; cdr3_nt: TGTGCCAGTAAAGGACAGTCCAATCAGCCCCAGCATTTT; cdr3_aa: CASKGQSNQPQHF
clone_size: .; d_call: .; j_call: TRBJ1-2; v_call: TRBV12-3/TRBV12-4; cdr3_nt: TGTGCCAGCAGTCTTACAGGGCGCTATGGCTACACCTTC; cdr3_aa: CASSLTGRYGYTF
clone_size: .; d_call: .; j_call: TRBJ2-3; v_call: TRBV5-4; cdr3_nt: TGTGCCAGCAGCCAAAAGACTAGCACAGATACGCAGTATTTT; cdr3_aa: CASSQKTSTDTQYF
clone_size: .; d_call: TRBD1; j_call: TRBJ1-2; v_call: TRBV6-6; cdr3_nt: TGTGCCAGCAGTTACCCCGGGACAGGGGAAGGCTACACCTTC; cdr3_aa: CASSYPGTGEGYTF
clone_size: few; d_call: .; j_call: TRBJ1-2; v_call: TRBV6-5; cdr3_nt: TGTGCCAGCAGGAAGGGGAACGGCTACACCTTC; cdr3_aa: CASRKGNGYTF
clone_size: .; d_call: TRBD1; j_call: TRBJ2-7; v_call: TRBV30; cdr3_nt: TGTGCCTGGAGTGTTCCCCTCGGACAGGGTAGGGGCGAGCAGTACTTC; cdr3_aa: CAWSVPLGQGRGEQYF
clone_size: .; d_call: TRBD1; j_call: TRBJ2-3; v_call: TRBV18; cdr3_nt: TGTGCCAGCTCACTCTCCGGACAGGGGAAAGATACGCAGTATTTT; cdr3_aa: CASSLSGQGKDTQYF
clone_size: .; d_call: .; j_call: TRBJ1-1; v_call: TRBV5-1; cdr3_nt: TGCGCCAGCAGCTTCAAAGGGGGAGACACTGAAGCTTTCTTT; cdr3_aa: CASSFKGGDTEAFF
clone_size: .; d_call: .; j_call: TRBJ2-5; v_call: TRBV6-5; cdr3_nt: TGTGCCAGCAGTTACATGCAGCAAGAGACCCAGTACTTC; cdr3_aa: CASSYMQQETQYF
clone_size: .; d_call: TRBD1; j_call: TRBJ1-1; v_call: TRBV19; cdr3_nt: TGTGCCAGTGAACTCGGCCCGGGACAGGGTAGAACTGAAGCTTTCTTT; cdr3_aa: CASELGPGQGRTEAFF
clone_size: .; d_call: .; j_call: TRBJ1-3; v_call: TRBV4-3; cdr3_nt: TGCGCCAGCAGCCAAGAGTCTAGTTCTACCACCATATATTTT; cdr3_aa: CASSQESSSTTIYF
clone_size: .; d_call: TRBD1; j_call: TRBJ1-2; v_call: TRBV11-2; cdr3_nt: TGTGCCAGCAGCTTATCAGGGGGCTATGGCTACACCTTC; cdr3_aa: CASSLSGGYGYTF
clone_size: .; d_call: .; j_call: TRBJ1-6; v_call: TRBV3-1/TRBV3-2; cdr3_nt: TGTGCCAGCAGCCCCGGACATTTTGATAATTCACCCCTCCACTTT; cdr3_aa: CASSPGHFDNSPLHF
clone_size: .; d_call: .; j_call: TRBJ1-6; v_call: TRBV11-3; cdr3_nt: TGTGCCAGCAGCTTAGTCGGGAATTCACCCCTCCACTTT; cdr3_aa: CASSLVGNSPLHF
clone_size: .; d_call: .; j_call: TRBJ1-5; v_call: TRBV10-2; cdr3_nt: TGCGCCAGCAGTCCAGGAAAGCATCAGCCCCAGCATTTT; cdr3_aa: CASSPGKHQPQHF
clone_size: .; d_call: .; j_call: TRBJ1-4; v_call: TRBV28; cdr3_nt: TGTGCCAGCAGTTCGGGGGGGATTAATGAAAAACTGTTTTTT; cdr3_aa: CASSSGGINEKLFF
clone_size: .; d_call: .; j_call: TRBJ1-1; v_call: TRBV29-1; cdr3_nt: TGCAGCGTCGGGGGGTCGACGAACACTGAAGCTTTCTTT; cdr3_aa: CSVGGSTNTEAFF
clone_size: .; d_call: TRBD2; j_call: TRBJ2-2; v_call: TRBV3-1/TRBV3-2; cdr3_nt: TGTGCCAGCAGCCAAGGCGGGGGTCGTGCCGGGGAGCTGTTTTTT; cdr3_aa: CASSQGGGRAGELFF
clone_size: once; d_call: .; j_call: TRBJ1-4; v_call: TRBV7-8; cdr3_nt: TGTGCCAGCAGCTTCATGGACTCTAATGAAAAACTGTTTTTT; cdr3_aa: CASSFMDSNEKLFF
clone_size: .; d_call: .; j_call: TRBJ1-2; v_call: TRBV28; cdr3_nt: TGTGCCAGCAGTTTCGGGGGCTATGGCTACACCTTC; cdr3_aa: CASSFGGYGYTF
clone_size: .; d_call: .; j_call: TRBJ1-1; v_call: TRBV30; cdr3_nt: TGTGCCTGGAGTGTCGCAGGGAACCTACCTGAAGCTTTCTTT; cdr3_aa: CAWSVAGNLPEAFF
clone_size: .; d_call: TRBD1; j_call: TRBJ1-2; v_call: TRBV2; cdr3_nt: TGTGCCAGCGGTAGACAGGGGGCAAACTATGGCTACACCTTC; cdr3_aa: CASGRQGANYGYTF
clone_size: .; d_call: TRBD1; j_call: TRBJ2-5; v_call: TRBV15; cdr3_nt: TGTGCCACCAGCACGTGGGACAGGGGTGAGACCCAGTACTTC; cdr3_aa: CATSTWDRGETQYF
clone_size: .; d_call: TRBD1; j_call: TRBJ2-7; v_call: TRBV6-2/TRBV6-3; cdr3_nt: TGTGCCAGCAGTACCAGGGACAGGGGTAGCTACGAGCAGTACTTC; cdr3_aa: CASSTRDRGSYEQYF
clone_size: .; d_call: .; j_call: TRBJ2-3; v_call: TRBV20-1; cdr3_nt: TGCAGTGCTAGGGGCAGTGTGCAGTATTTT; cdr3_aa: CSARGSVQYF
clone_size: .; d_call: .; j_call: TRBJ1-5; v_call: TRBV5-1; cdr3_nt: TGCGCCAGCAGCGAGCCGGGACAGCCCCAGCATTTT; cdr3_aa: CASSEPGQPQHF
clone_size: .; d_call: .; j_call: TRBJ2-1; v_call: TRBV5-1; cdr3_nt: TGCGCCAGCAGCTTGGAGAGCAGGGAGCAGTTCTTC; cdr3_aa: CASSLESREQFF
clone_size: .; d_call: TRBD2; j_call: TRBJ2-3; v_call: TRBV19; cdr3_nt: TGTGCCAGTACCCCACTAGCGGGGGGGGTAGATACGCAGTATTTT; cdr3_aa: CASTPLAGGVDTQYF
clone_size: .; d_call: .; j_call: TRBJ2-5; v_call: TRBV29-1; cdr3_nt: TGCAGCGTCGGAGGGCAGTTCGTGCAAGAGACCCAGTACTTC; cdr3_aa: CSVGGQFVQETQYF
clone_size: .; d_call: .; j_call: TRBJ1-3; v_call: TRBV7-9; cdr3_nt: TGTGCCAGCAGCTCAGGGGTCTCTGGAAACACCATATATTTT; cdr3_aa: CASSSGVSGNTIYF
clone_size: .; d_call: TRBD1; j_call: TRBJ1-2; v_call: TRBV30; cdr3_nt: TGTGCCTGGAGTGCCGGGACAGGGAATAGCTACACCTTC; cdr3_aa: CAWSAGTGNSYTF
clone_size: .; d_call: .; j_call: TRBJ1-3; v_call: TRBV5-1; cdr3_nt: TGCGCCAGCAGCTTATATTCTGGAAACACCATATATTTT; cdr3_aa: CASSLYSGNTIYF